This record covers a single T cell receptor (beta chain). These data come from a study of control samples from healthy donors and cancer patients. Using immunoSEQ multiplex PCR, the repertoire was profiled, and TCRdb retains in-frame clones only, with some absent. The table shows 200,000 or so clones, with around 94% occurring only once. The CDR3 is made up of 13 amino acids. The V and J ends lost 3 bases and 7 bases respectively, with 12 bases between them. Germline V gene data show CDR1 as MNHNS and CDR2 as SASEGT. The source material was blood. This receptor was obtained from a man aged 50-59 years in good health. V and J are TRBV6-1 and TRBJ1-2, with no clear D. CDR3 loop: CASSEFGPSGYTF. The CDR3 region has the DNA TGTGCCAGCAGTGAGTTTGGACCGAGTGGCTACACCTTC.